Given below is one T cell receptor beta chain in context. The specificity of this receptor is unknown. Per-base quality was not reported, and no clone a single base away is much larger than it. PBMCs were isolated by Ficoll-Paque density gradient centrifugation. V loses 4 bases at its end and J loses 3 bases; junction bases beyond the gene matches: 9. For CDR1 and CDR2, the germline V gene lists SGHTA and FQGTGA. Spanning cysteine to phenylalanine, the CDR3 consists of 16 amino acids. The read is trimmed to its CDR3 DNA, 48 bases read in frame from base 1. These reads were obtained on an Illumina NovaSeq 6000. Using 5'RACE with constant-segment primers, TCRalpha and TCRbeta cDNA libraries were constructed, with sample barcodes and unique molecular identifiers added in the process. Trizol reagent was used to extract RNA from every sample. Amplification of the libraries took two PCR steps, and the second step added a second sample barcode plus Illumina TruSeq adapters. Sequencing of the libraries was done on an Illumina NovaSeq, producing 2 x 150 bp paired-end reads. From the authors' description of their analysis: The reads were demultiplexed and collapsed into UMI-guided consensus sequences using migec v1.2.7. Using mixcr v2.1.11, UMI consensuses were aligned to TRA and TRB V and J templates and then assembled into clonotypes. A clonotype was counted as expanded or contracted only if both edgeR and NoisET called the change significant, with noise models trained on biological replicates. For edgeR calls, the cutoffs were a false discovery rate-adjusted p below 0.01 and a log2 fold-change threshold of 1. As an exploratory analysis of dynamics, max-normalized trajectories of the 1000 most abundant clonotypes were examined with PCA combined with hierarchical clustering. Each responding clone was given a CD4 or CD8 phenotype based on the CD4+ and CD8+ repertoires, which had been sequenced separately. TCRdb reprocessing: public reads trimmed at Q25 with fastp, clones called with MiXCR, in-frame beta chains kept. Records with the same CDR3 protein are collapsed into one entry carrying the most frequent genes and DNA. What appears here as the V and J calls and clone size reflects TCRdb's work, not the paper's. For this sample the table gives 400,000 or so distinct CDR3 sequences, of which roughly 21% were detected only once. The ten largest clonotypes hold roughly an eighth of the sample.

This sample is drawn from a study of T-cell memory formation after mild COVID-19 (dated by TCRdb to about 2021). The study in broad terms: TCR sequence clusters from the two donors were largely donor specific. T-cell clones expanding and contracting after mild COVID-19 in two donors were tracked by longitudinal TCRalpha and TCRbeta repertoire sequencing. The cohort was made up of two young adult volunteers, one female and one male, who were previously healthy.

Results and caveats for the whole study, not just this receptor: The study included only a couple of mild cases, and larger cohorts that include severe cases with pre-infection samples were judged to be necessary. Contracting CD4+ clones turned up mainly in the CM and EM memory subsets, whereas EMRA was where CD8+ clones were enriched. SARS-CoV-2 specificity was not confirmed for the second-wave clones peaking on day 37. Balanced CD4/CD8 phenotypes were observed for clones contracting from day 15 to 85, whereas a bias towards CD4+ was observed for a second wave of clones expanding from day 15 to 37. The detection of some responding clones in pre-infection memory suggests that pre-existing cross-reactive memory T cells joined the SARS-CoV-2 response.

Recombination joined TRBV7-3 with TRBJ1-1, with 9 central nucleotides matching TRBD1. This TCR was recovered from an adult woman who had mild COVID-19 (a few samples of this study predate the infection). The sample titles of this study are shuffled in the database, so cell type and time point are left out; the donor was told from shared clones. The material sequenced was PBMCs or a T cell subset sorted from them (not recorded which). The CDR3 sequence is CASSSSHRGRDTEAFF. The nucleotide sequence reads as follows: TGTGCCAGCAGCTCATCCCACAGGGGGCGGGACACTGAAGCTTTCTTT.